This TCR beta chain was sequenced in a study of OX40 agonist ivuxolimab in advanced cancers. For this clone: Its antigen remains unidentified.

Overall study findings and caveats: Which antigen the expanded peripheral T cells recognized is unknown.

The CDR3 contains 16 residues. From germline, CDR1 is LNHDA and CDR2 SQIVND (reference sequence). J lost 5 bases, V lost 5 bases, and 10 bases had no gene match. Using immunoSEQ multiplex PCR, the repertoire was profiled, and TCRdb retains in-frame clones only, with some absent. The data show tens of thousands of clones, with approximately 80% seen just once and over 5% held by the top ten. The genes are TRBV19 and TRBJ1-4; 8 positions match TRBD1. The receptor was isolated from an adult with an advanced solid tumor such as melanoma, head and neck, liver or kidney cancer. Material: CD4+ or CD8+ T cells sorted from blood, obtained in a trial of the OX40 agonist ivuxolimab. Here the CDR3 DNA reads TGTGCCAGTAGTGTCCTACAGGGGGGCGGGAATGAAAAACTGTTTTTT. Its protein product is CASSVLQGGGNEKLFF.